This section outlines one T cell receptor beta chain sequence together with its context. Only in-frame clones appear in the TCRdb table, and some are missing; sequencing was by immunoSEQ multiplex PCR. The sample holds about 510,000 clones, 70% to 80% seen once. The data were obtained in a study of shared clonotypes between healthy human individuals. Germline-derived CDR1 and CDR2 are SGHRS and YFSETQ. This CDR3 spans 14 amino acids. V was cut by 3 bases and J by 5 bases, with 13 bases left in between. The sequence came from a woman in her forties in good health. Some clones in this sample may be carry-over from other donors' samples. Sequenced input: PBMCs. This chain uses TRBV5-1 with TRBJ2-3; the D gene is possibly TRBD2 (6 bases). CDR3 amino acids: CASSWRDPQDTQYF. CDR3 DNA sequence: TGCGCCAGCAGCTGGAGGGACCCACAAGATACGCAGTATTTT.